Listed here are 14 T cell receptor beta chains from one sample, sequenced in a study of Tregs in tolerant kidney transplant recipients. Mixed chimerism was transient after nonmyeloablative marrow transplants from related graft donors. Sequencing used immunoSEQ multiplex PCR; TCRdb keeps in-frame clones, though not all of them. The sample lists some 57,000 clones, around 93% occurring once. The sequences come from CD8+ T cells from blood (PBMCs), collected 24 months after the transplant. Source of these receptors: a human patient who received a combined kidney and bone marrow transplant. Some T cells may have come from the graft donor.

The CDR3 loop is CASSFGETQYF. CDR3 coding DNA: TGTGCCAGCAGCTTCGGGGAGACCCAGTACTTC. V and J are TRBV7-9 and TRBJ2-5, with D unresolved. V was clipped by 3 bases and J by 5 bases, with 4 bases between them. The CDR3 covers 11 residues. The germline gives CDR1 SEHNR, CDR2 FQNEAQ (reference sequence). The full variable domain, with the rest looked up from reference TRBV7-9 and TRBJ2-5, is DTGVSQNPRHKITKRGQNVTFRCDPISEHNRLYWYRQTLGQGPEFLTYFQNEAQLEKSRLLSDRFSAERPKGSFSTLEIQRTEQGDSAMYLCASSFGETQYFGPGTRLLVL.

This chain links TRBV11-1 with TRBJ2-1, with D maybe TRBD2 (6 bases). V was trimmed by 5 bases and J by 0 bases, leaving 14 bases between them. This CDR3 has 16 residues. Germline CDR1 reads SGHAT; CDR2 reads FQDESV (reference sequence). The CDR3 nucleotides read TGTGCCAGCAGCCGGGACTCCGCAAGCTCCTACAATGAGCAGTTCTTC. Translating it yields CASSRDSASSYNEQFF.

V is TRBV7-9 and J is TRBJ2-6; 9 nucleotides agree with TRBD1. Germline-derived CDR1 and CDR2 are SEHNR and FQNEAQ (reference sequence). The CDR3 sequence is 17 residues long. The V segment lost 5 bases and the J segment 0 bases; nucleotides outside the gene matches: 5. The CDR3 is CASSPGTGFSGANVLTF. CDR3 bases: TGTGCCAGCAGCCCGGGGACAGGGTTCTCTGGGGCCAACGTCCTGACTTTC.

The rearrangement joins TRBV4-2 to TRBJ2-1, with TRBD1 as a possible D gene (5 bases). The V end lost 3 bases, the J end lost 4 bases, and 10 bases lay between the germline ends. The CDR3 sequence is 14 residues long. In germline, CDR1 is LGHNA, CDR2 YNFKEQ. Written as DNA, the CDR3 is TGTGCCAGCAGCCATCTGGACAAGTACAATGAGCAGTTCTTC. Amino acid sequence: CASSHLDKYNEQFF.

The DNA of the CDR3 is TGTGCTAGTGGTTTAGTAGCGGGGATAGTAAACACCGGGGAGCTGTTTTTT. This sequence encodes CASGLVAGIVNTGELFF. The chain couples TRBV12-5 to TRBJ2-2; 8 bases line up with TRBD2. The ends lost 3 bases at V and 2 bases at J; junction bases unmatched: 8. This CDR3 comprises 17 residues. Germline-derived CDR1 and CDR2 are LGHNT and FRNRAP.

This clone was observed once. The chain uses TRBV14 and TRBJ2-3; 10 nucleotides match TRBD1. Germline loops: CDR1 SGHDN, CDR2 FVKESK. The ends lost 1 base at V and 6 bases at J; junction bases unmatched: 16. The CDR3 length is 19 residues. The CDR3 loop is CASSQGTGGRGPQFDTQYF. CDR3 DNA sequence: TGTGCCAGCAGCCAAGGGACAGGGGGACGGGGACCACAGTTTGATACGCAGTATTTT.

This chain joins TRBV19 and TRBJ2-7, with a possible D match to TRBD1 (6 bases). The germline V gene has CDR1 LNHDA and CDR2 SQIVND (reference sequence). Trimming stripped 3 bases from V and 3 bases from J, with 9 bases between. The CDR3 has 13 residues. The CDR3 DNA reads as TGTGCCAGTAGTATCCGGGACAACTACGAGCAGTACTTC. This encodes CASSIRDNYEQYF. Looking up the rest from reference TRBV19 and TRBJ2-7 gives the full variable domain: DGGITQSPKYLFRKEGQNVTLSCEQNLNHDAMYWYRQDPGQGLRLIYYSQIVNDFQKGDIAEGYSVSREKKESFPLTVTSAQKNPTAFYLCASSIRDNYEQYFGPGTRLTVT.

The chain joins TRBV28 to TRBJ1-1; D is undetermined. The CDR3 contains 17 residues. In germline, CDR1 is MDHEN, CDR2 SYDVKM. Trimming removed 4 bases at V and 0 bases at J, with 18 bases between. The CDR3 protein is CASSWSTTDPLNTEAFF. The CDR3 nucleotides read TGTGCCAGCAGTTGGAGTACTACCGACCCTTTGAACACTGAAGCTTTCTTT.

This clone was seen a handful of times. The chain combines TRBV28 with TRBJ2-7, with 10 bases lining up with TRBD1. This CDR3 is 15 amino acids long. V was clipped by 6 bases and J by 3 bases; unmatched bases: 8. Germline assignment: CDR1 MDHEN and CDR2 SYDVKM. The CDR3 region has the DNA TGTGCCAGCAGCGCCGGGACAGGGGAAGGCTACGAGCAGTACTTC. Amino acids: CASSAGTGEGYEQYF.

The CDR3 region is CASSWTATYEQYF. DNA for the CDR3: TGTGCCAGCAGTTGGACAGCTACCTACGAGCAGTACTTC. The V and J genes are TRBV6-6 and TRBJ2-7; weak D call: TRBD1 (6 bases). Trimming removed 4 bases from V and 2 bases from J, with 9 bases in between. The CDR3 is made up of 13 amino acids. Germline CDR1 is MNHNY and CDR2 is SVGAGI (reference sequence).

This chain joins TRBV15 and TRBJ1-1, with TRBD1 identical over 7 bases. The CDR3 has 15 residues. Germline V gene data show CDR1 as LNHNV and CDR2 as YYDKDF (reference sequence). Trimming took 5 bases from V and 0 from J; bases not matched to a gene: 6. CDR3 protein: CATSGDREMNTEAFF. The DNA of the CDR3 is TGTGCCACCAGCGGGGACAGAGAAATGAACACTGAAGCTTTCTTT.

The chain uses TRBV11-2 and TRBJ2-7; 9 bases match TRBD2. CDR1 SGHAT and CDR2 FQNNGV come from the germline V gene. The CDR3 runs to 13 residues. Trimming took 6 bases from V and 4 from J; bases not matched to a gene: 4. The CDR3 sequence is CASRGSGGYEQYF. In nucleotides, the CDR3 is TGTGCCAGCAGGGGTAGCGGGGGTTACGAGCAGTACTTC.

The J gene is TRBJ2-7, the V gene TRBV11-2; 8 positions agree with TRBD1. The CDR3 runs 14 residues. The germline gives CDR1 SGHAT, CDR2 FQNNGV. With 3 bases clipped from V and 2 bases from J, the junction kept 3 bases outside the gene matches. The CDR3 is CASSFQGAAYEQYF. The CDR3 region has the DNA TGTGCCAGCAGCTTCCAGGGGGCAGCCTACGAGCAGTACTTC.

This chain joins TRBV12-5 and TRBJ2-7; 11 bases agree with TRBD2. Trimming at V came to 2 bases and at J to 7 bases, leaving 4 bases not matched to a gene. The germline gives CDR1 LGHNT, CDR2 FRNRAP. The CDR3 spans 14 residues. The CDR3 is CASGLHSGREEQYF. The DNA for the CDR3 is TGTGCTAGTGGTTTGCATAGCGGGAGGGAGGAGCAGTACTTC.